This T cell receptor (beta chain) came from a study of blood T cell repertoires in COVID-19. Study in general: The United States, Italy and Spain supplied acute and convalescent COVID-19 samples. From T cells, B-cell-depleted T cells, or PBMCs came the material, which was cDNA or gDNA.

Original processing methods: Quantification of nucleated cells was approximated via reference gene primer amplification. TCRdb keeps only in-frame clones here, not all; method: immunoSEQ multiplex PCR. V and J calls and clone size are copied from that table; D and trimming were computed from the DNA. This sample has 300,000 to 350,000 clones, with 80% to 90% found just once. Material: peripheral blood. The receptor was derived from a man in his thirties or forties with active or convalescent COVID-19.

CDR3 loop: CASSLAGSISGNTIYF. The CDR3 nucleotides read TGCGCCAGCAGCTTGGCAGGCAGCATCTCTGGAAACACCATATATTTT. The chain carries TRBV5-1 and TRBJ1-3; no definite D call. CDR1 SGHRS and CDR2 YFSETQ come from the germline V gene. V lost 0 bases and J lost 0, with 10 bases in between. The CDR3 sequence is 16 residues long. The whole variable domain, filled in from reference TRBV5-1 and TRBJ1-3, reads KAGVTQTPRYLIKTRGQQVTLSCSPISGHRSVSWYQQTPGQGLQFLFEYFSETQRNKGNFPGRFSGRQFSNSRSEMNVSTLELGDSALYLCASSLAGSISGNTIYFGEGSWLTVV.